One sample yielded the 11 T cell receptor beta chains listed below, sequenced in a study of PD-1 blockade in classical Hodgkin lymphoma. Clones were read by immunoSEQ multiplex PCR, and TCRdb kept only the in-frame ones, dropping some. The data show roughly 6,000 clones, approximately 71% seen once. This sample's time point: cycle 4 day 1 (C4D1), after about 6 weeks of nivolumab. Patients all relapsed after autologous stem cell transplantation, and there was variation in brentuximab vedotin exposure. CD8+ T cell isolation from thawed PBMCs was performed by magnetic negative selection. Sequenced here: CD8+ T cells from blood, sampled before the fourth cycle of nivolumab. Source of these receptors: a human donor with classical Hodgkin lymphoma.

The genes are TRBV4-3 and TRBJ1-1; a weak D match, TRBD1 (6 bases). Trimming removed 4 bases from V and 0 bases from J, with 12 bases in between. This CDR3 region has 15 residues. Germline values: CDR1 LGHNA, CDR2 YSLEER. The CDR3 DNA reads as TGCGCCAGCAGCCTAAACAGGGCCTTGAACACTGAAGCTTTCTTT. It encodes CASSLNRALNTEAFF.

The chain employs TRBV6-6 and TRBJ2-7; possible D gene TRBD1, 6 bases. The length of the CDR3 is 16 residues. Germline lookup yields CDR1 MNHNY and CDR2 SVGAGI (reference sequence). V lost 0 bases and J 5 bases, leaving 17 bases between the germline ends. Here the CDR3 DNA reads TGTGCCAGCAGTTACTCGGCCAGGGGACGGGACCACGAGCAGTACTTC. It specifies CASSYSARGRDHEQYF.

This rearrangement joins TRBV27 to TRBJ1-1, with D perhaps TRBD1 (5 bases). V gave up 2 bases and J gave up 12 bases, with 16 bases separating them. The CDR3 spans 13 residues. The germline CDR1 and CDR2 sequences are MNHEY and SMNVEV (reference sequence). The CDR3 reads CASSLGDPAFSFF. CDR3 DNA sequence: TGTGCCAGCAGTTTAGGGGACCCAGCATTTTCTTTCTTT.

This clone was seen a handful of times. Other DNA sequences in this specimen translate into the identical CDR3. V and J are TRBV27 and TRBJ2-3; no clear D. CDR1 and CDR2 (germline): MNHEY, SMNVEV (reference sequence). The CDR3 has 12 residues. Trimming shortened V by 5 bases and J by 0 bases, and 3 bases separated the two germline ends. CDR3 nucleotides: TGTGCCAGCAGTCGAAGCACAGATACGCAGTATTTT. As protein: CASSRSTDTQYF.

This chain uses TRBV7-9 with TRBJ2-7; 7 bases are shared with TRBD2. This CDR3 contains 15 residues. Germline trimming cut 5 bases from V and 1 base from J; bases unmatched to any gene: 8. From germline, CDR1 is SEHNR and CDR2 FQNEAQ (reference sequence). CDR3 region: CASSLSRDYSYEQYF. For the CDR3, the DNA is TGTGCCAGCAGCCTTAGCAGGGACTATTCCTACGAGCAGTACTTC.

This clone has more than one count but fewer than ten. Other DNA sequences in this sample translate to the same CDR3. Written as DNA, the CDR3 is TGTGCCTGGAGTACGGGGATTCAGAACACTGAAGCTTTCTTT. It is translated as CAWSTGIQNTEAFF. The V and J genes are TRBV30 and TRBJ1-1; no firm D call. This CDR3 comprises 14 residues. Germline V gene lookup returns CDR1 GTSNPN and CDR2 SVGIG (reference sequence). V shed 2 bases and J shed 1 base, with 11 bases lying between them.

CDR3 protein: CASNPPSLTGELFF. The CDR3 bases are TGTGCCAGTAACCCCCCATCATTGACCGGGGAGCTGTTTTTT. V usage is TRBV19 and J usage is TRBJ2-2; D is undetermined. This CDR3 has 14 amino acids. CDR1 and CDR2 from the germline V gene are LNHDA and SQIVND (reference sequence). V dropped 7 bases and J dropped 5 bases, with 14 bases sitting between them.

The genes are TRBV27 and TRBJ2-7, with 9 bases identical to TRBD2. V shed 0 bases, J shed 4 bases, and the junction held 7 bases outside the gene matches. Germline CDR1 reads MNHEY; CDR2 reads SMNVEV (reference sequence). This CDR3 comprises 16 residues. The CDR3 is CASSLSLLAGIYEQYF. DNA of the CDR3: TGTGCCAGCAGTTTATCGTTACTAGCGGGCATTTACGAGCAGTACTTC.

V usage is TRBV9 and J usage is TRBJ2-5, with D possibly TRBD2 on 6 matching bases. Looked up from germline, CDR1 is SGDLS and CDR2 is YYNGEE. Trimming left V 4 bases short and J 1 base short, with 17 bases between. The CDR3 is made up of 16 amino acids. CDR3 protein: CASSTHRRGIQETQYF. CDR3 coding DNA: TGTGCCAGCAGCACCCACAGACGGGGGATCCAAGAGACCCAGTACTTC.

This clone was detected only once. At one boundary the junction diverges from the germline segment, which might be a read error. This sequence joins TRBV6-1 and TRBJ2-7; 7 bases are shared with TRBD2. Germline loops: CDR1 MNHNS, CDR2 SASEGT. The CDR3 is 15 residues long. DNA of the CDR3: TGTGCCAGCAGTGAAGAAGGCGGGAGCTCCCACGAGCAGTACTTC. It encodes CASSEEGGSSHEQYF.

The CDR3 is CASSEAGKAKNIQYF. The CDR3 coding sequence is TGTGCCAGCAGTGAGGCAGGGAAGGCCAAAAACATTCAGTACTTC. V usage is TRBV2 and J usage is TRBJ2-4; D is perhaps TRBD1 (5 bases). The germline V and J ends were trimmed by 3 bases and 1 base, with 10 bases remaining between them. The CDR3 is 15 amino acids. Germline CDR1 is SNHLY and CDR2 is FYNNEI.